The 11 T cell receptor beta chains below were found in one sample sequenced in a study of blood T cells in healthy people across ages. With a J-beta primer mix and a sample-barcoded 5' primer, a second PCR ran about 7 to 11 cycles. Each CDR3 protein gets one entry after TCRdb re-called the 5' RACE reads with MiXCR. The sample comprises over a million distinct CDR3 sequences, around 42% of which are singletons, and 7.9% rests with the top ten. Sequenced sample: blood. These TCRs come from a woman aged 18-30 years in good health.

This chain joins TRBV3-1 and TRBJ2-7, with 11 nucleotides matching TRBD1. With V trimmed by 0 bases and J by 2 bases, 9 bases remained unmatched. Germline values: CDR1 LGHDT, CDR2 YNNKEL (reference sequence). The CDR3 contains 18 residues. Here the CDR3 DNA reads TGTGCCAGCAGCCAAGAGGTTCCCCCGGGACAGGGGGCCTACGAGCAGTACTTC. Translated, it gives CASSQEVPPGQGAYEQYF.

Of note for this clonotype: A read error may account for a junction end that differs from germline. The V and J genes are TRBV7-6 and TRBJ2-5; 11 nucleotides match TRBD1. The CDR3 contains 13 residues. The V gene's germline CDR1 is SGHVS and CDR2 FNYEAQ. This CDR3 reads CTSSRDRGETQYF. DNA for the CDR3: TGTACCAGCAGCAGGGACAGGGGGGAGACCCAGTACTTC.

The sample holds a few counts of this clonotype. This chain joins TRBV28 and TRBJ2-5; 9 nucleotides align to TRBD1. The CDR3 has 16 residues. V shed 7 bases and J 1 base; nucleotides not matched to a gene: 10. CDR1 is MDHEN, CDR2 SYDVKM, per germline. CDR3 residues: CASIGWDRAIQETQYF. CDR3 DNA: TGTGCCAGCATCGGGTGGGACAGGGCGATCCAAGAGACCCAGTACTTC.

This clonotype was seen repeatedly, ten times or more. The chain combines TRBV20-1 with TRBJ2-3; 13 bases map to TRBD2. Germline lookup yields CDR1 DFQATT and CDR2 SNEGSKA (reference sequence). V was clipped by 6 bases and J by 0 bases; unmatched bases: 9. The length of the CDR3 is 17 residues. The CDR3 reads CSAGSGTSGASTDTQYF. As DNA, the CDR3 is TGCAGTGCCGGCTCCGGGACTAGCGGGGCCAGCACAGATACGCAGTATTTT.

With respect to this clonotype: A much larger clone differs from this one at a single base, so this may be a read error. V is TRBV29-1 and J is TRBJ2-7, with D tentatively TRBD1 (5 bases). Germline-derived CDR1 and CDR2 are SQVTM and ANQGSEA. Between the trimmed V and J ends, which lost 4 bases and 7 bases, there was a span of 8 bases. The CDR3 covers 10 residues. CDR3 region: CSVVDNEQYF. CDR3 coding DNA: TGCAGCGTTGTGGACAATGAGCAGTACTTC.

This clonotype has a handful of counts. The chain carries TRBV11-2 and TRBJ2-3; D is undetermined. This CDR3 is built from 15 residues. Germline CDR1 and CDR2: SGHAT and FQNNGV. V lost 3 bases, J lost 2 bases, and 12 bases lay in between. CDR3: CASSFQFFPTDTQYF. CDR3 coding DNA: TGTGCCAGCAGCTTCCAGTTCTTTCCCACAGATACGCAGTATTTT. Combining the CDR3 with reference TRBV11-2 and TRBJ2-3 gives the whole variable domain EAGVAQSPRYKIIEKRQSVAFWCNPISGHATLYWYQQILGQGPKLLIQFQNNGVVDDSQLPKDRFSAERLKGVDSTLKIQPAKLEDSAVYLCASSFQFFPTDTQYFGPGTRLTVL.

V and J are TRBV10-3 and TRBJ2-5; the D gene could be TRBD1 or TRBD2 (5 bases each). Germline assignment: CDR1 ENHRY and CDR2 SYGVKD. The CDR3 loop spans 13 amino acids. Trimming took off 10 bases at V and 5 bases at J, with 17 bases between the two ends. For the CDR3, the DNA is TGTGCCACCTCACGGGGCCCGGAGGAGACCCAGTACTTC. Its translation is CATSRGPEETQYF.

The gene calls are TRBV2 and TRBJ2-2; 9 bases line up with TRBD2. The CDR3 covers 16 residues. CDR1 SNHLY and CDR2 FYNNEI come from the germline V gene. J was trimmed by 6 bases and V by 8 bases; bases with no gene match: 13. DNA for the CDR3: TGTGCCAGCTGCTCCGGGACTAGCCCTTTCGCCGGGGAGCTGTTTTTT. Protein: CASCSGTSPFAGELFF.

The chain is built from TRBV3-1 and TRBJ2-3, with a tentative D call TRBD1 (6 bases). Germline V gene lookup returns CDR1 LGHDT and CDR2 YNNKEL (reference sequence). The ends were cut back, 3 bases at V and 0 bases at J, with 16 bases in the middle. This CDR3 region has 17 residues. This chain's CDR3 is CASSHLRGKPSTDTQYF. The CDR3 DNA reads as TGTGCCAGCAGCCACCTCAGGGGAAAGCCTAGCACAGATACGCAGTATTTT.

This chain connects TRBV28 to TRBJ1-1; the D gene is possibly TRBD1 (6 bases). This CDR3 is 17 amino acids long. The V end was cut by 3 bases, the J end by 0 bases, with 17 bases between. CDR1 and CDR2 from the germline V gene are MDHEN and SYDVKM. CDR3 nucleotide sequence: TGTGCCAGCAGTTTTGGGGCCGGGACAAATATGAACACTGAAGCTTTCTTT. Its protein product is CASSFGAGTNMNTEAFF.

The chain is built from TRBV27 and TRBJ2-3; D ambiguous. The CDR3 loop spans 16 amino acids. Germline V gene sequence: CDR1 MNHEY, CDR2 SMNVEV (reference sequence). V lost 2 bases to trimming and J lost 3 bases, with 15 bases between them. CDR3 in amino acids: CASSLVRSTETDTQYF. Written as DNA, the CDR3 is TGTGCCAGCAGTTTAGTCCGGTCTACAGAGACAGATACGCAGTATTTT.